The 22 T cell receptor beta chains given below trace back to one sample, sequenced in a study of blood T cell repertoires in COVID-19. Generated by immunoSEQ multiplex PCR, the TCRdb table keeps only in-frame clones and is missing some. The sample includes hundreds of thousands of clones, over 75% of them seen just once. The sample was peripheral blood. The receptors derive from a human donor in a cohort sampled during active COVID-19.

This clone was seen only a few times. The chain joins TRBV5-1 to TRBJ2-7; D gene uncertain. CDR1 and CDR2 from the germline V gene are SGHRS and YFSETQ. The CDR3 sequence is 13 residues long. V was pared by 4 bases and J by 3 bases, with 11 bases between. CDR3 DNA sequence: TGCGCCAGCAGCCAACCGCCGGTCTACGAGCAGTACTTC. Its protein is CASSQPPVYEQYF.

The chain recombines TRBV30 with TRBJ2-3, with a weak D call TRBD2 (6 bases). This CDR3 is 15 amino acids long. CDR1 and CDR2 from the germline V gene are GTSNPN and SVGIG (reference sequence). Trimming removed 1 base at V and 5 bases at J, with 16 bases between. The CDR3 region is CAWSGGVPRRDTQYF. In nucleotides, the CDR3 is TGTGCCTGGAGTGGCGGGGTCCCGCGTAGAGATACGCAGTATTTT. The full variable domain, rest sourced from reference TRBV30 and TRBJ2-3, is SQTIHQWPATLVQPVGSPLSLECTVEGTSNPNLYWYRQAAGRGLQLLFYSVGIGQISSEVPQNLSASRPQDRQFILSSKKLLLSDSGFYLCAWSGGVPRRDTQYFGPGTRLTVL.

The chain joins TRBV6-1 to TRBJ2-2; TRBD1 matches 7 bases. The CDR3 spans 18 residues. Germline V gene lookup returns CDR1 MNHNS and CDR2 SASEGT. Trimming removed 1 base from V and 3 bases from J; junction bases left unmatched: 11. Here the CDR3 DNA reads TGTGCCAGCAGTGAAGATGGGACAGCGAAACCCCACACCGGGGAGCTGTTTTTT. Protein sequence: CASSEDGTAKPHTGELFF.

This chain links TRBV7-9 with TRBJ2-7; a weak D match, TRBD1 (6 bases). Germline CDR1 reads SEHNR; CDR2 reads FQNEAQ (reference sequence). The CDR3 loop spans 14 amino acids. Trimming removed 3 bases from V and 0 bases from J, with 9 bases in between. CDR3 sequence reads: CASSFRDNSYEQYF. DNA for the CDR3: TGTGCCAGCAGCTTCCGGGACAACTCCTACGAGCAGTACTTC.

In its sample, this clone was seen once. V and J are TRBV7-2 and TRBJ2-7; 12 bases are a match to TRBD2. Losses at the gene ends were 5 bases for V and 3 bases for J; bases not matched to a gene: 5. The CDR3 totals 15 residues. The germline gives CDR1 SGHTA, CDR2 FQGNSA. CDR3 protein: CASSGQTSGGYEQYF. Written as DNA, the CDR3 is TGTGCCAGCAGCGGCCAGACTAGCGGGGGCTACGAGCAGTACTTC.

The rearrangement joins TRBV29-1 to TRBJ2-2; 7 bases are a match to TRBD1. V trimming: 5 bases; J trimming: 1 base; junction bases outside the gene matches: 7. The CDR3 consists of 15 residues. Germline V gene sequence: CDR1 SQVTM, CDR2 ANQGSEA. The CDR3 sequence: CSVPKTGRNTGELFF. CDR3 sequence (DNA): TGCAGCGTTCCAAAGACAGGGAGGAACACCGGGGAGCTGTTTTTT.

The genes are TRBV18 and TRBJ1-5; 8 nucleotides match TRBD1. This CDR3 region has 15 residues. Per the germline V gene, CDR1 is KGHSH and CDR2 is LQKENI. The ends lost 4 bases at V and 5 bases at J; junction bases unmatched: 7. CDR3 nucleotide sequence: TGTGCCAGCTCACAACGGACAGGGTCGGATCAGCCCCAGCATTTT. Translated, it gives CASSQRTGSDQPQHF.

This sequence joins TRBV18 and TRBJ1-2, with D unclear. Germline values: CDR1 KGHSH, CDR2 LQKENI. V was clipped by 2 bases and J by 3 bases, with 13 bases between them. This CDR3 comprises 15 residues. CDR3 in DNA: TGTGCCAGCTCACCAATCGGGAAGATCTACTATGGCTACACCTTC. It encodes CASSPIGKIYYGYTF.

J is TRBJ2-2 and V is TRBV7-3, with D perhaps matching TRBD1 (6 bases). The germline V and J ends were trimmed by 4 bases and 5 bases, with 8 bases remaining between them. From germline, CDR1 is SGHTA and CDR2 FQGTGA. The CDR3 runs to 13 residues. The CDR3 nucleotides read TGTGCCAGCAGCTGGACAGAAACCGGGGAGCTGTTTTTT. Translating gives CASSWTETGELFF.

This clone showed up just once. V is TRBV24-1 and J is TRBJ2-5; unclear D gene. The germline CDR1 and CDR2 sequences are KGHDR and SFDVKD. The CDR3 sequence is 12 residues long. V lost 9 bases and J 2 bases, leaving 9 bases between the germline ends. The CDR3 loop is CATSENQETQYF. The CDR3 DNA reads TGTGCCACCTCGGAGAATCAAGAGACCCAGTACTTC.

This clone showed up just once. The gene calls are TRBV5-3 and TRBJ1-2; 9 bases fit TRBD1. TRBV5-3 is treated as an ORF (open reading frame) with a function not yet certain. The ends lost 0 bases at V and 7 bases at J; junction bases unmatched: 10. The CDR3 runs 16 residues. The CDR3 spells CARSLVLTGGAGGYTF. In nucleotides, the CDR3 is TGTGCCAGAAGCTTGGTTTTAACAGGGGGCGCCGGTGGCTACACCTTC.

CDR3 DNA sequence: TGCAGTGCTCGGGTATTAGATACGCAGTATTTT. This sequence encodes CSARVLDTQYF. This sequence joins TRBV20-1 and TRBJ2-3; no clear D gene. V lost 5 bases to trimming and J lost 5 bases, with 8 bases between them. Germline CDR1 is DFQATT and CDR2 is SNEGSKA (reference sequence). CDR3 size: 11 residues.

The DNA of the CDR3 is TGTGCCAGCAGTTTAATCGGACAGTACGAGCAGTACTTC. Its translation: CASSLIGQYEQYF. The V call is TRBV28, the J call TRBJ2-7, with D tentatively TRBD1 (6 bases). The CDR3 extends over 13 amino acids. V was pared by 2 bases and J by 4 bases, with 9 bases between. Germline V gene data show CDR1 as MDHEN and CDR2 as SYDVKM.

This chain connects TRBV6-5 to TRBJ2-7; 7 nucleotides agree with TRBD2. The CDR3 runs 15 residues. V lost 0 bases and J lost 2; bases outside the gene matches: 4. Germline loops: CDR1 MNHEY, CDR2 SVGAGI. The CDR3 protein is CASSYSRAGPYEQYF. CDR3 sequence (DNA): TGTGCCAGCAGTTACTCGAGAGCGGGGCCCTACGAGCAGTACTTC.

The J gene is TRBJ2-1, the V gene TRBV7-8, with TRBD1 as a possible D gene (7 bases). Germline CDR1 and CDR2: SGHVS and FQNEAQ. V lost 5 bases to trimming and J lost 7 bases, with 21 bases between them. This CDR3 region has 16 residues. The CDR3 DNA is TGTGCCAGCAGCGCGCCCTCAGGGGGGATTGGGAATGAGCAGTTCTTC. It encodes CASSAPSGGIGNEQFF. Using reference TRBV7-8 and TRBJ2-1 for the parts outside the CDR3, the full variable domain is GAGVSQSPRYKVAKRGQDVALRCDPISGHVSLFWYQQALGQGPEFLTYFQNEAQLDKSGLPSDRFFAERPEGSVSTLKIQRTQQEDSAVYLCASSAPSGGIGNEQFFGPGTRLTVL.

On this clone: The DNA is left out, because the CDR3 cannot be placed on it with certainty; the CDR3 is given as TCRdb lists it. The chain combines TRBV10-3 with TRBJ1-6; the D call in the table, TRBD1, was not verified against the DNA. The CDR3 totals 16 residues, both ends included. Per the germline V gene, CDR1 is ENHRY and CDR2 is SYGVKD. The CDR3 region is CAISEFGPGPRSPLHF.

The sample holds one count of this clone. The chain links TRBV5-4 to TRBJ2-3, with TRBD1 matching over 8 bases. Germline assignment: CDR1 SGHNT and CDR2 YYREEE (reference sequence). V was clipped by 4 bases and J by 2 bases; unmatched bases: 12. The length of the CDR3 is 17 residues. This CDR3 is CASSLSDRGYHTDTQYF. The CDR3 region has the DNA TGTGCCAGCAGCCTTTCTGACAGGGGATACCACACAGATACGCAGTATTTT.

Only a few counts were recorded for this clone. V gene TRBV5-5 combines with J gene TRBJ1-5; 8 nucleotides match TRBD1. The CDR3 consists of 14 residues. Germline CDR1 reads SGHKS; CDR2 reads YYEKEE (reference sequence). The junction had 6 bases not matched to a gene; V was cut back by 4 bases and J by 6 bases. The CDR3 loop is CASSPGTGLQPQHF. The CDR3 DNA sequence: TGTGCCAGCAGCCCGGGGACAGGCCTTCAGCCCCAGCATTTT. The full variable domain, with the rest looked up from reference TRBV5-5 and TRBJ1-5, is DAGVTQSPTHLIKTRGQQVTLRCSPISGHKSVSWYQQVLGQGPQFIFQYYEKEERGRGNFPDRFSARQFPNYSSELNVNALLLGDSALYLCASSPGTGLQPQHFGDGTRLSIL.

This rearrangement joins TRBV30 to TRBJ1-1; TRBD1 agrees at 9 bases. The germline V gene has CDR1 GTSNPN and CDR2 SVGIG (reference sequence). The CDR3 sequence is 15 residues long. V was clipped by 3 bases and J by 5 bases; unmatched bases: 10. CDR3 in DNA: TGTGCCTGGAGGAAGGAGGGGACAGGGCGGACTGAAGCTTTCTTT. Its translation: CAWRKEGTGRTEAFF.

The chain employs TRBV9 and TRBJ1-6, with D unclear. CDR3 length: 19 amino acids. V was clipped by 3 bases and J by 0 bases, with 19 bases between them. Germline V gene data show CDR1 as SGDLS and CDR2 as YYNGEE. CDR3 loop: CASSASNPTESSYNSPLHF. The CDR3 DNA reads TGTGCCAGCAGCGCCTCTAACCCGACGGAGAGCTCCTATAATTCACCCCTCCACTTT.

The chain recombines TRBV6-5 with TRBJ1-4; no reliable D call. CDR1 and CDR2 (germline): MNHEY, SVGAGI. Trimming removed 6 bases at V and 0 bases at J, with 8 bases between. This CDR3 spans 14 amino acids. The CDR3 sequence: CASSRRSTNEKLFF. The CDR3 nucleotides are TGTGCCAGCAGCAGAAGATCAACTAATGAAAAACTGTTTTTT.

The chain joins TRBV4-2 to TRBJ1-2, with 7 bases fitting TRBD1. Germline lookup yields CDR1 LGHNA and CDR2 YNFKEQ. This CDR3 has 15 amino acids. V trimming: 4 bases; J trimming: 1 base; junction bases outside the gene matches: 6. CDR3 in amino acids: CASSPGTVLNYGYTF. The CDR3 nucleotides are TGTGCCAGCAGCCCCGGGACAGTCCTTAACTATGGCTACACCTTC.